This note documents a single TCR beta chain sequence. Participant-reported clinical history was the basis for cohort assignment. In the study's own analysis: Amplifying reference gene primers gave estimates of nucleated cell counts. The repertoire was sequenced with immunoSEQ multiplex PCR; TCRdb's copy has only in-frame clones and lacks some. From that table come the V and J calls and clone size; the DNA was used to work out D and trimming. Altogether 290,000 or so clones are present, about 89% being singletons, with the ten largest covering under 3%. The length of the CDR3 is 14 residues. The ends lost 2 bases at V and 3 bases at J; junction bases unmatched: 5. The V gene's germline CDR1 is SQVTM and CDR2 ANQGSEA. The data were taken from a study of blood T cell repertoires in COVID-19.

Sequencing input: PBMCs or T cells enriched from blood (not recorded which). The chain carries TRBV29-1 and TRBJ1-2; TRBD1 aligns across 8 bases. The sequence was collected from a woman aged 18 to 35 who had recovered from COVID-19. CDR3 sequence reads: CSVERAGGDYGYTF. The DNA for the CDR3 is TGCAGCGTTGAACGGGCAGGGGGCGACTATGGCTACACCTTC.